Below, 18 T cell receptor beta chains from the same sample are listed, as sequenced in a study of blood T cell repertoires in COVID-19. Here immunoSEQ multiplex PCR was the method, and the copy in TCRdb shows in-frame clones only, minus some. The profile shows 250,000 to 400,000 clones, 85% to 90% of them singletons. Material for sequencing was peripheral blood. The receptors were sampled from a woman between 25 and 40 years old with COVID-19, enrolled during active disease.

V usage is TRBV9 and J usage is TRBJ1-5, with a possible D match to TRBD1 (6 bases). The V and J ends lost 3 bases and 1 base respectively, with 11 bases between them. Germline loops: CDR1 SGDLS, CDR2 YYNGEE. The CDR3 has 15 residues. Here the CDR3 reads CASSAGGLSNQPQHF. CDR3 sequence (DNA): TGTGCCAGCAGCGCTGGGGGCTTGAGCAATCAGCCCCAGCATTTT. Looking up the rest from reference TRBV9 and TRBJ1-5 gives the full variable domain: DSGVTQTPKHLITATGQRVTLRCSPRSGDLSVYWYQQSLDQGLQFLIQYYNGEERAKGNILERFSAQQFPDLHSELNLSSLELGDSALYFCASSAGGLSNQPQHFGDGTRLSIL.

In this sample, this clone turned up once. The genes are TRBV5-5 and TRBJ1-2; perhaps TRBD1 as D (6 bases). The V gene's germline CDR1 is SGHKS and CDR2 YYEKEE (reference sequence). Trimming took 0 bases from V and 1 from J, leaving 10 bases between them. This CDR3 is built from 15 residues. CDR3 protein: CASSLAPDSNYGYTF. CDR3 in DNA: TGTGCCAGCAGCTTGGCCCCGGACAGTAACTATGGCTACACCTTC.

V and J are TRBV13 and TRBJ1-1; D is possibly TRBD1 (6 bases). CDR3 length: 16 amino acids. CDR1 PRHDT and CDR2 FYEKMQ come from the germline V gene (reference sequence). Trimming shortened V by 4 bases and J by 1 base, and 16 bases separated the two germline ends. The CDR3 DNA follows: TGTGCCAGCAGCTCCCGAAGGCAGGGGAAGAACACTGAAGCTTTCTTT. Translation gives CASSSRRQGKNTEAFF.

V and J are TRBV11-3 and TRBJ2-3; 13 bases match TRBD2. CDR1 and CDR2 (germline): SGHNT, YENEEA. The CDR3 contains 17 residues. V lost 4 bases and J lost 3; bases outside the gene matches: 7. The CDR3 reads CASSSRTSGSATDTQYF. CDR3 bases: TGTGCCAGCAGCTCCCGGACTAGCGGGAGCGCGACAGATACGCAGTATTTT. Full variable domain (outside the CDR3, taken from reference TRBV11-3 and TRBJ2-3): EAGVVQSPRYKIIEKKQPVAFWCNPISGHNTLYWYLQNLGQGPELLIRYENEEAVDDSQLPKDRFSAERLKGVDSTLKIQPAELGDSAVYLCASSSRTSGSATDTQYFGPGTRLTVL.

The chain links TRBV28 to TRBJ1-5, with D uncertain. Germline V lookup: CDR1 MDHEN, CDR2 SYDVKM. V was cut by 2 bases and J by 1 base, with 6 bases left in between. This CDR3 region has 14 residues. The CDR3 sequence: CASSLGTSNQPQHF. DNA for the CDR3: TGTGCCAGCAGTTTAGGCACAAGCAATCAGCCCCAGCATTTT.

The rearrangement links TRBV19 to TRBJ1-2, with 8 nucleotides matching TRBD1. Germline assignment: CDR1 LNHDA and CDR2 SQIVND (reference sequence). The ends lost 1 base at V and 8 bases at J; junction bases unmatched: 6. This CDR3 spans 14 amino acids. In nucleotides, the CDR3 is TGTGCCAGTAGTATAGTGCAGGGGGCCTACGGCTACACCTTC. Its protein product is CASSIVQGAYGYTF.

The chain combines TRBV11-1 with TRBJ1-5; no clear D. With 0 bases removed from V and 4 bases from J, the gap between germline ends came to 4 bases. This CDR3 contains 13 residues. Germline CDR1 and CDR2: SGHAT and FQDESV (reference sequence). CDR3 bases: TGTGCCAGCAGCTTAGCGAGTAATCAGCCCCAGCATTTT. Protein product: CASSLASNQPQHF. Together with reference TRBV11-1 and TRBJ1-5, the CDR3 gives the full variable domain: EAEVAQSPRYKITEKSQAVAFWCDPISGHATLYWYRQILGQGPELLVQFQDESVVDDSQLPKDRFSAERLKGVDSTLKIQPAELGDSAMYLCASSLASNQPQHFGDGTRLSIL.

This clone was counted once. The chain combines TRBV2 with TRBJ2-1; 7 nucleotides line up with TRBD1. The CDR3 covers 13 residues. The V and J ends lost 4 bases and 8 bases, in that order; junction bases with no gene match: 5. In germline, CDR1 is SNHLY, CDR2 FYNNEI. The CDR3 DNA follows: TGTGCCAGCAGTGGAACAGGGACAGATGAGCAGTTCTTC. This gives the protein CASSGTGTDEQFF.

This chain joins TRBV2 and TRBJ1-4, with TRBD1 matching over 9 bases. The CDR3 is 15 amino acids. Germline-derived CDR1 and CDR2 are SNHLY and FYNNEI. The V gene end was trimmed by 11 bases and the J gene end by 9 bases; junction bases not matched to a gene: 16. The CDR3: CAGASTGTGPKKLFF. CDR3 nucleotides: TGTGCCGGCGCCTCCACCGGGACAGGGCCGAAAAAACTGTTTTTT.

This chain connects TRBV30 to TRBJ1-2; tentative D call: TRBD1 (5 bases). V lost 0 bases, J lost 3 bases, and 11 bases lay in between. Germline V CDR1 and CDR2: GTSNPN, SVGIG (reference sequence). CDR3 length: 14 residues. The chain's CDR3 is CAWSVQDTHYGYTF. The CDR3 region has the DNA TGTGCCTGGAGTGTACAGGATACGCACTATGGCTACACCTTC.

The chain uses TRBV18 and TRBJ1-4; 7 nucleotides align to TRBD1. CDR3 length: 13 residues. Germline V lookup: CDR1 KGHSH, CDR2 LQKENI. V dropped 8 bases and J dropped 8; count of bases not matched to a gene: 8. This chain's CDR3 is CASQTGYAEKLFF. The DNA for the CDR3 is TGTGCCAGCCAGACAGGGTATGCGGAAAAACTGTTTTTT. Combining the CDR3 with reference TRBV18 and TRBJ1-4 gives the whole variable domain NAGVMQNPRHLVRRRGQEARLRCSPMKGHSHVYWYRQLPEEGLKFMVYLQKENIIDESGMPKERFSAEFPKEGPSILRIQQVVRGDSAAYFCASQTGYAEKLFFGSGTQLSVL.

The gene calls are TRBV28 and TRBJ2-1; TRBD2 might be the D (6 bases). The V gene lost 5 bases and the J gene lost 14 bases, with 16 bases spanning the gap. Germline CDR1 reads MDHEN; CDR2 reads SYDVKM. The CDR3 length is 12 residues. The CDR3 nucleotides are TGTGCCAGCAGTCAGACCGGGTCGGGGGAGTTCTTC. This encodes CASSQTGSGEFF.

V gene TRBV11-2 combines with J gene TRBJ2-7, with D unresolved. V gave up 5 bases and J gave up 3 bases, with 11 bases separating them. The CDR3 covers 13 residues. The germline V gene encodes CDR1 SGHAT and CDR2 FQNNGV. CDR3 loop: CASSIRLLYEQYF. The CDR3 coding sequence is TGTGCCAGCAGCATACGACTGCTCTACGAGCAGTACTTC.

This chain connects TRBV3-1 (or the pseudogene TRBV3-2) to TRBJ1-6; a possible D gene is TRBD1 (5 bases). The CDR3 is 16 amino acids. V gave up 3 bases and J gave up 6 bases, with 15 bases separating them. Germline V gene sequence: CDR1 LGHDT, CDR2 YNNKEL (reference sequence). CDR3 DNA sequence: TGTGCCAGCAGCCATCCAGGGCAGGGCGTTAATTCACCCCTCCACTTT. Translating gives CASSHPGQGVNSPLHF.

This clone has just one count. J is TRBJ2-1 and V is TRBV7-2, with 7 bases lining up with TRBD2. The CDR3 extends over 16 amino acids. V lost 5 bases, J lost 0 bases, and 7 bases stayed unmatched. Germline-derived CDR1 and CDR2 are SGHTA and FQGNSA. CDR3 amino acids: CASSTRLARSYNEQFF. The CDR3 nucleotides read TGTGCCAGCAGCACAAGACTAGCCCGCTCCTACAATGAGCAGTTCTTC.

The chain couples TRBV6-5 to TRBJ2-4, with a tentative D call TRBD2 (6 bases). The CDR3 covers 14 residues. Germline CDR1 MNHEY, CDR2 SVGAGI. V shed 6 bases and J shed 8 bases, with 17 bases lying between them. CDR3 sequence reads: CASREGEAGDIQYF. DNA of the CDR3: TGTGCCAGCAGGGAGGGAGAAGCAGGAGACATTCAGTACTTC.

The genes are TRBV2 and TRBJ2-1; the match to TRBD2 covers 7 bases. The germline V gene has CDR1 SNHLY and CDR2 FYNNEI. The junction had 9 bases not matched to a gene; V was cut back by 5 bases and J by 8 bases. The CDR3 is 14 amino acids. The CDR3 DNA reads TGTGCCAGCAGTTATACTAGCGCTCGGGATGAGCAGTTCTTC. This translates into CASSYTSARDEQFF. The full variable domain, completed using reference TRBV2 and TRBJ2-1, is EPEVTQTPSHQVTQMGQEVILRCVPISNHLYFYWYRQILGQKVEFLVSFYNNEISEKSEIFDDQFSVERPDGSNFTLKIRSTKLEDSAMYFCASSYTSARDEQFFGPGTRLTVL.

The V call is TRBV11-2, the J call TRBJ2-7; the D is unclear. V was shortened by 5 bases and J by 0 bases, with 5 bases between the two germline ends. The CDR3 is 12 amino acids. CDR1 and CDR2 (germline): SGHAT, FQNNGV. The CDR3 coding sequence is TGTGCCAGCAGCACCAGCTCCTACGAGCAGTACTTC. Residues: CASSTSSYEQYF.